The 19 T cell receptor beta chains below come from one sample, sequenced in a study of blood T cells in healthy people across ages. The use of a sample-barcoded 5' primer and a J-beta primer mix characterized a second PCR of roughly 6 to 11 cycles. One entry per CDR3 protein results from TCRdb running MiXCR on the 5' RACE reads. The sample holds around 800,000 distinct CDR3 sequences; roughly 25% are singletons and the top ten take around 2.9%. In addition, the sample was reused for a study of T cells of mothers and their children.

Sequencing input: blood. These receptors originate from a boy aged 5-17 years in good health.

A few counts support this clonotype. The chain combines TRBV29-1 with TRBJ1-1; 9 bases align to TRBD1. Germline V gene lookup returns CDR1 SQVTM and CDR2 ANQGSEA. This CDR3 contains 12 residues. V dropped 7 bases and J dropped 7; count of bases not matched to a gene: 7. The CDR3 loop reads CSAHSGQGEAFF. The CDR3 DNA follows: TGCAGCGCTCACTCGGGACAGGGTGAAGCTTTCTTT.

J is TRBJ2-7 and V is TRBV12-3 or TRBV12-4; 7 bases align to TRBD1. The CDR3 runs 14 residues. V was clipped by 5 bases and J by 2 bases; unmatched bases: 6. In nucleotides, the CDR3 is TGTGCCAGCAGTCGACAGGGTGGCGCCTACGAGCAGTACTTC. Residues: CASSRQGGAYEQYF.

The CDR3 coding sequence is TGCAGTGCCCAAGGACGGCGGAACACTGAAGCTTTCTTT. Protein: CSAQGRRNTEAFF. The J gene is TRBJ1-1, the V gene TRBV20-1; D ambiguous. Trimming cost V 6 bases and J 1 base, with 12 bases left between them. The CDR3 covers 13 residues. Germline V gene sequence: CDR1 DFQATT, CDR2 SNEGSKA (reference sequence).

The V gene is TRBV5-1, the J gene TRBJ2-5; 12 bases map to TRBD1. The end of the DNA aligns better with TRBJ2-7, so the J call may be wrong. There are 15 residues in the CDR3. CDR1 SGHRS and CDR2 YFSETQ come from the germline V gene. The CDR3 DNA follows: TGCGCCAGCAGCGAGGGACAGGGGGCTTCCTACGAGCAGTACTTC. It yields the protein CASSEGQGASYEQYF.

The chain uses TRBV10-3 and TRBJ2-5; 7 bases line up with TRBD1. The CDR3 loop spans 12 amino acids. Germline loops: CDR1 ENHRY, CDR2 SYGVKD. Trimming removed 11 bases from V and 0 bases from J; junction bases left unmatched: 3. CDR3 sequence reads: CAATGNQETQYF. CDR3 coding DNA: TGTGCCGCGACAGGGAACCAAGAGACCCAGTACTTC.

This clonotype has only a few counts. V and J are TRBV5-1 and TRBJ2-2; no reliable D call. The CDR3 is made up of 13 amino acids. CDR1 and CDR2 (germline): SGHRS, YFSETQ. The ends were cut back, 4 bases at V and 9 bases at J, with 13 bases in the middle. The CDR3, as DNA: TGCGCCAGCAGCGCTGACATGTCCCGGGAGCTGTTTTTT. It yields the protein CASSADMSRELFF.

This clonotype was recorded a few times. CDR3 coding DNA: TGCAGTGCCATGCCTAGCGGGGGAGCGGATACGCAGTATTTT. Its protein is CSAMPSGGADTQYF. The chain uses TRBV20-1 and TRBJ2-3; 10 bases line up with TRBD2. This CDR3 region has 14 residues. Germline CDR1 is DFQATT and CDR2 is SNEGSKA (reference sequence). The junction had 9 bases not matched to a gene; V was cut back by 6 bases and J by 6 bases.

The rearrangement joins TRBV6-6 to TRBJ1-3, with 7 bases lining up with TRBD1. There are 16 residues in the CDR3. Germline-derived CDR1 and CDR2 are MNHNY and SVGAGI (reference sequence). The V and J ends lost 4 bases and 2 bases, in that order; junction bases with no gene match: 8. The DNA of the CDR3 is TGTGCCAGCAGTTCCCCTGACAGGGAGACTGGAAACACCATATATTTT. Amino acids: CASSSPDRETGNTIYF.

This rearrangement joins TRBV6-5 to TRBJ1-5; 9 bases are shared with TRBD1. Trimming cost V 6 bases and J 3 bases; bases outside gene matches: 6. The CDR3 spans 15 residues. The V gene's germline CDR1 is MNHEY and CDR2 SVGAGI. The CDR3 DNA follows: TGTGCCAGCAGCAAAACAGGGGGCATCAATCAGCCCCAGCATTTT. This encodes CASSKTGGINQPQHF.

This clonotype was detected only a few times. The chain links TRBV7-8 to TRBJ2-5; tentatively, D is TRBD1 (5 bases). The CDR3 loop spans 15 amino acids. Looked up from germline, CDR1 is SGHVS and CDR2 is FQNEAQ. Trimming shortened V by 3 bases and J by 2 bases, and 13 bases separated the two germline ends. Here the CDR3 DNA reads TGTGCCAGCAGCTTCCTCAGACAGTTGCAAGAGACCCAGTACTTC. Its translation: CASSFLRQLQETQYF.

The chain is built from TRBV5-1 and TRBJ1-3; weak D call: TRBD1 (6 bases). V shed 0 bases and J shed 0 bases, with 13 bases lying between them. The CDR3 covers 17 residues. From germline, CDR1 is SGHRS and CDR2 YFSETQ. The CDR3 sequence: CASSLAKGGSSGNTIYF. CDR3 DNA: TGCGCCAGCAGCTTGGCCAAAGGGGGAAGCTCTGGAAACACCATATATTTT.

Only a few counts were recorded for this clonotype. The chain couples TRBV21-1 to TRBJ2-2; TRBD2, the D gene given by the table, was not confirmed from the DNA. TRBV21-1 is described as a pseudogene. This CDR3 contains 20 residues. CDR3 region: CASSKYPPAGGAENTGELFF. The CDR3 DNA reads as TGTGCCAGCAGCAAATATCCCCCGGCCGGGGGGGCCGAGAACACCGGGGAGCTGTTTTTT.

This sequence joins TRBV2 and TRBJ1-2, with D hard to call. Germline V gives CDR1 SNHLY, CDR2 FYNNEI. The CDR3 has 12 amino acids. The V end was cut by 6 bases, the J end by 5 bases, with 10 bases between. This chain's CDR3 is CASRDEEYGYTF. In nucleotides, the CDR3 is TGTGCCAGCAGAGACGAAGAGTATGGCTACACCTTC.

V and J are TRBV7-9 and TRBJ2-5; D is perhaps TRBD1 (6 bases). CDR1 and CDR2 from the germline V gene are SEHNR and FQNEAQ (reference sequence). This CDR3 spans 15 amino acids. Trimming removed 5 bases at V and 2 bases at J, with 15 bases between. CDR3 sequence: CASSPPRTVQETQYF. In DNA, the CDR3 is TGTGCCAGCAGCCCCCCCCGGACAGTTCAAGAGACCCAGTACTTC. The full variable domain, in which reference TRBV7-9 and TRBJ2-5 provide the parts outside the CDR3, is DTGVSQNPRHKITKRGQNVTFRCDPISEHNRLYWYRQTLGQGPEFLTYFQNEAQLEKSRLLSDRFSAERPKGSFSTLEIQRTEQGDSAMYLCASSPPRTVQETQYFGPGTRLLVL.

J is TRBJ1-1 and V is TRBV24-1, with a tentative D call TRBD1 (6 bases). CDR3 size: 13 residues. The germline V gene encodes CDR1 KGHDR and CDR2 SFDVKD. The ends were cut back, 2 bases at V and 6 bases at J, with 9 bases in the middle. The CDR3 region has the DNA TGTGCCACCAGTGATTCGTGGACAGCTGAAGCTTTCTTT. Encoded protein: CATSDSWTAEAFF.

There are a few counts of this clonotype. The chain is built from TRBV6-6 and TRBJ1-1; D is unresolved. The CDR3 totals 11 residues. CDR1 is MNHNY and CDR2 is SVGAGI in the germline V gene (reference sequence). The V and J ends lost 6 bases and 5 bases respectively, with 7 bases between them. CDR3 bases: TGTGCCAGCAGACCGATTACTGAAGCTTTCTTT. It yields the protein CASRPITEAFF.

The chain couples TRBV5-1 to TRBJ1-3; D is unresolved. The V and J ends lost 0 bases and 0 bases respectively, with 10 bases between them. CDR3 length equals 16 residues. CDR1 and CDR2 (germline): SGHRS, YFSETQ. In DNA form, the CDR3 reads TGCGCCAGCAGCTTGGATTCCCCGAGCTCTGGAAACACCATATATTTT. Its translation: CASSLDSPSSGNTIYF.

This clonotype has a count of ten or more. The chain links TRBV7-2 to TRBJ1-2, with TRBD1 as a possible D gene (5 bases). Deletions cut 2 bases from V and 2 bases from J, with 12 bases between. The CDR3 has 15 amino acids. Germline assignment: CDR1 SGHTA and CDR2 FQGNSA. CDR3 nucleotides: TGTGCCAGCAGCTTAACCACCAGGGTAAACTATGGCTACACCTTC. Translating gives CASSLTTRVNYGYTF.

The CDR3: CASSYSPHSYEQYF. The CDR3 region has the DNA TGTGCCAGCAGTTACTCGCCCCATTCCTACGAGCAGTACTTC. The chain is built from TRBV6-5 and TRBJ2-7; the D is unclear. Trimming took off 0 bases at V and 1 base at J, with 7 bases between the two ends. Germline CDR1 MNHEY, CDR2 SVGAGI. The CDR3 extends over 14 amino acids.